This TCR beta chain was captured by sequencing in a study of T-cell reconstitution after alpha-beta-depleted transplantation in children. CDR1 and CDR2 from the germline V gene are MNHEY and SMNVEV (reference sequence). Unmatched junction bases numbered 3, after V lost 7 bases and J lost 1 base. This CDR3 contains 13 residues. Using unique molecular identifiers, the investigators prepared the TCRbeta library. TCRdb reprocessed the PCR reads via MiXCR and lists one record per CDR3 protein. Of about a million distinct CDR3 sequences listed, roughly 29% are singletons. The material was PBMCs, mostly from graft donor cells, obtained 360 days after TCRalphabeta/CD19-depleted stem cell transplant. V is TRBV27 and J is TRBJ1-1, with TRBD1 matching 7 bases. The TCR sequence derives from a boy in the first two years of life who had a stem cell transplant for SCID, so the T cells may come from the graft donor. The chain's CDR3 is CASKKGANTEAFF. CDR3 DNA: TGTGCCAGCAAAAAGGGGGCGAACACTGAAGCTTTCTTT.